This T cell receptor (beta chain) emerged from a study of blood T cell repertoires in COVID-19. Looking at the study overall: From T cells, B-cell-depleted T cells, or PBMCs came the material, which was cDNA or gDNA.

Profiling relied on immunoSEQ multiplex PCR, and the TCRdb table lists in-frame clones only, not all of them. The table includes under 200,000 clones, roughly 85% detected once. V lost 2 bases and J 5 bases, leaving 9 bases between the germline ends. The CDR3 sequence is 13 residues long. The sequence was collected from a man aged 55 to 70 who had recovered from COVID-19. The J gene is TRBJ1-1, the V gene TRBV12-3 or TRBV12-4, with D perhaps matching TRBD1 (5 bases). The sample comprised PBMCs or T cells enriched from blood (not recorded which). CDR3 DNA sequence: TGTGCCAGCAGTTTACAGGGATATACTGAAGCTTTCTTT. This gives the protein CASSLQGYTEAFF.